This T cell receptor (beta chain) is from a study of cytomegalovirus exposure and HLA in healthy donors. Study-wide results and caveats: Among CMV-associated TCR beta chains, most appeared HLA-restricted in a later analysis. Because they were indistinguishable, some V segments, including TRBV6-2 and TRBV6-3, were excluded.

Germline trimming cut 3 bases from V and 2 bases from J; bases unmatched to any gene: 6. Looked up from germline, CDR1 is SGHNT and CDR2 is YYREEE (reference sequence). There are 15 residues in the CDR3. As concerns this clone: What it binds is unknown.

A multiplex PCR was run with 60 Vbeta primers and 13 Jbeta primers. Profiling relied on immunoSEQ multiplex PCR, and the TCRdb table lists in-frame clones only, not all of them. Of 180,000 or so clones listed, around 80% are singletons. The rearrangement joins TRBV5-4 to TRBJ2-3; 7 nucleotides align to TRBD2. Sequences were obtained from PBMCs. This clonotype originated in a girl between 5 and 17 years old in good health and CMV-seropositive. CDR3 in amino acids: CASSSALAFTDTQYF. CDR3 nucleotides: TGTGCCAGCAGCTCCGCACTAGCGTTCACAGATACGCAGTATTTT. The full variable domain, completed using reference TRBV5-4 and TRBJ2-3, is ETGVTQSPTHLIKTRGQQVTLRCSSQSGHNTVSWYQQALGQGPQFIFQYYREEENGRGNFPPRFSGLQFPNYSSELNVNALELDDSALYLCASSSALAFTDTQYFGPGTRLTVL.